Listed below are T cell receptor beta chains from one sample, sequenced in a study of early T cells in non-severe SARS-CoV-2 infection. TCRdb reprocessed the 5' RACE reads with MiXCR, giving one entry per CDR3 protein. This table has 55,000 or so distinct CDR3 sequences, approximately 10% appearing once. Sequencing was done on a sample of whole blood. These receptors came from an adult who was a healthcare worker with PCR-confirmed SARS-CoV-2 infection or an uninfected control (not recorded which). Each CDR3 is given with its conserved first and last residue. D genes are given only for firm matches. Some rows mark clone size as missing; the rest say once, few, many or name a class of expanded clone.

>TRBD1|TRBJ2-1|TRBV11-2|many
TGTGCCAGCAGTCCGAGGACAGGGGGGTACAATGAGCAGTTCTTC
CASSPRTGGYNEQFF
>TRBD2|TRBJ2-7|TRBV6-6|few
TGTGCCAGCAAGGGCGGCAGCGGGGCCGAGCAGTACTTC
CASKGGSGAEQYF
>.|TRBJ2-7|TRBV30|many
TGTGCCTGGAAGCAGCGGAGCCTCTACGAGCAGTACTTC
CAWKQRSLYEQYF
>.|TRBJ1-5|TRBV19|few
TGTGCCAGTAGTACGAGGAACGATTATAGCAATCAGCCCCAGCATTTT
CASSTRNDYSNQPQHF
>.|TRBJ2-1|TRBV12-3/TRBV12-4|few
TGTGCCAGCAGTGTGGTCTCCGGCTCCTACAATGAGCAGTTCTTC
CASSVVSGSYNEQFF
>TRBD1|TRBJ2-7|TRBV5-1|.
TGCGCCAGCAGCTCACCGGGACAGAACTACGAGCAGTACTTC
CASSSPGQNYEQYF
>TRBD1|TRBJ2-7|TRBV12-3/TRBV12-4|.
TGTGCCAGCATCCCGTTCGGACAGGGGGGTTGCGAGCAGTACTTC
CASIPFGQGGCEQYF
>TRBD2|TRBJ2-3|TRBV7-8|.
TGTGCCAGCAGCTTACTAGCGGGGGGACCCCCAGATACGCAGTATTTT
CASSLLAGGPPDTQYF
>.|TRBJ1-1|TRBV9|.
TGTGCCAGCAGCGTAGAGGGGACCCCGCACGCTTTCTTT
CASSVEGTPHAFF
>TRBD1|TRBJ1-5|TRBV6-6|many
TGTGCCAGCAGACGACAGGGGAATCAGCCCCAGCATTTT
CASRRQGNQPQHF
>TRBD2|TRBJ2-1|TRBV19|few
TGTGCCAGTAGCTTAACTAGCGGGAGGGTGGGAAATGAGCAGTTCTTC
CASSLTSGRVGNEQFF
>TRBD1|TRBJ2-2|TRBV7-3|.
TGTGCCAGCAGCTTAACACCGGGACAGGGGAGCGGGGAGCTGTTTTTT
CASSLTPGQGSGELFF
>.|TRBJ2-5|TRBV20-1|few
TGCAGTGCTATGGCACTCGGGGAGACCCAGTACTTC
CSAMALGETQYF
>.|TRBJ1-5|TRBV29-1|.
TGCAGCGCTGGAGGGACTAGCAATCAGCCCCAGCATTTT
CSAGGTSNQPQHF
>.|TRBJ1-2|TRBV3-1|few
TGTGCCAGCAGTCGAACCACAGGGTTAGCGAAGGGCTACACCTTC
CASSRTTGLAKGYTF
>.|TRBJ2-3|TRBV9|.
TGTGCCAGCAGCGTACGGACTCCTATCTTCGGTACGCAGTATTTT
CASSVRTPIFGTQYF
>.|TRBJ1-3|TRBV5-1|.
TGCGCCAGCAGCCCGTCTTCCCGAAACACCATATATTTT
CASSPSSRNTIYF
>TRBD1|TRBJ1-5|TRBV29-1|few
TGCAGCGTTGGACAGGGGGCTAATCAGCCCCAGCATTTT
CSVGQGANQPQHF
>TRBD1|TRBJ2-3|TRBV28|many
TGTGCCAGCAGTTCGTCCGGGACAGGCATGGATACGCAGTATTTT
CASSSSGTGMDTQYF
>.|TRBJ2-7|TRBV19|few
TGTGCCAGTAGTATAGAAGGTGGCCTAGCCTTCTACGAGCAGTACTTC
CASSIEGGLAFYEQYF
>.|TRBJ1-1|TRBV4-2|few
TGTGCCAGCAGCCTCCCGGGACTTGAAGCTTTCTTT
CASSLPGLEAFF
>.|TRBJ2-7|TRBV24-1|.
TGTGCCACCAGTAGGGGGGCGACCTACGAGCAGTACTTC
CATSRGATYEQYF
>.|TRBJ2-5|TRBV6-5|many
TGTGCCTGCGCTAGGGCAAATCAAGAGACCCAGTACTTC
CACARANQETQYF
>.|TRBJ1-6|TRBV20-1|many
TGCAGTGCTGTCCCCGGCCGGGTTCCCTTTGGGTCACCCCTCCACTTT
CSAVPGRVPFGSPLHF
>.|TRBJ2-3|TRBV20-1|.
TGCAGTGCTGTAGGACTTGACAGCACAGATACGCAGTATTTT
CSAVGLDSTDTQYF
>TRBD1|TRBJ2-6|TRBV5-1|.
TGCGCCAGCAGCTCAGGACAGGGCTCTGGGGCCAACGTCCTGACTTTC
CASSSGQGSGANVLTF
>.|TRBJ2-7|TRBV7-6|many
TGTGCCAGCAGCTTCAATGAAGGGACCTACGAGCAGTACTTC
CASSFNEGTYEQYF
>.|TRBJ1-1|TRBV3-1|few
TGTGCCAGCAGCCAAGGGGGGTCCGGCACTGAAGCTTTCTTT
CASSQGGSGTEAFF
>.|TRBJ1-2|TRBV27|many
TGTGCCACCGGGAAGGGGGTGGGTGGCTACACCTTC
CATGKGVGGYTF
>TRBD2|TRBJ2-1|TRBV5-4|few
TGTGCCAGCAGCTTGGGTGGAGCGGGAGGACTTAATGAGCAGTTCTTC
CASSLGGAGGLNEQFF
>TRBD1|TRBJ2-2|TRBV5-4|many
TGTGCCAGCAGCCACCGGGACAGGGAAAACGGGGAGCTGTTTTTT
CASSHRDRENGELFF
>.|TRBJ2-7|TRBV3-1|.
TGTGCCAGCAGCCACCTCACCTACGAGCAGTACTTC
CASSHLTYEQYF